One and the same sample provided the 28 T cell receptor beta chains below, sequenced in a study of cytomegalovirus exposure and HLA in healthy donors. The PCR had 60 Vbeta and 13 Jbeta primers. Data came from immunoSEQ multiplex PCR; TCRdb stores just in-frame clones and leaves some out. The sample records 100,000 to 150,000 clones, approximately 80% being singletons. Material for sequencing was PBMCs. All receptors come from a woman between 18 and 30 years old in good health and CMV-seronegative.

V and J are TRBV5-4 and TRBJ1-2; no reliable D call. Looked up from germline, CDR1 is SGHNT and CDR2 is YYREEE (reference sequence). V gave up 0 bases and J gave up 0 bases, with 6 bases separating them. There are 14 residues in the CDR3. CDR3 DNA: TGTGCCAGCAGCTTGGAGGCGGCTAACTATGGCTACACCTTC. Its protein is CASSLEAANYGYTF. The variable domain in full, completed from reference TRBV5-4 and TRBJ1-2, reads ETGVTQSPTHLIKTRGQQVTLRCSSQSGHNTVSWYQQALGQGPQFIFQYYREEENGRGNFPPRFSGLQFPNYSSELNVNALELDDSALYLCASSLEAANYGYTFGSGTRLTVV.

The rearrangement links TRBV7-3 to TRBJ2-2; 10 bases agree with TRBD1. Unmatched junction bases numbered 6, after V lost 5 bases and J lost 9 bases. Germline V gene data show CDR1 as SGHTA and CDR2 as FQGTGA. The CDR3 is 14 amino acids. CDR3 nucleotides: TGTGCCAGCAGCGCAGGACAGGGGGACCGGGAGCTGTTTTTT. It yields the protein CASSAGQGDRELFF.

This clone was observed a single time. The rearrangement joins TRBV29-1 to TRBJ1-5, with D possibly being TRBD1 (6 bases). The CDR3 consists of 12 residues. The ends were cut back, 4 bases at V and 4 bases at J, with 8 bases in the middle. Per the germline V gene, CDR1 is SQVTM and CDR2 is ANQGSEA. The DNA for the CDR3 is TGCAGCGTTGGGACAGAAAATCAGCCCCAGCATTTT. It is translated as CSVGTENQPQHF.

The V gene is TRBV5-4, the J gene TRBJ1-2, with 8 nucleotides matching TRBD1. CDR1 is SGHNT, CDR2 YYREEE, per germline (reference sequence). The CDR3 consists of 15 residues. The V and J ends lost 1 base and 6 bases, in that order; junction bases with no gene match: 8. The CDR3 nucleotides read TGTGCCAGCAGCTTGCTAAGCCAGGGGGCTGATGGCTACACCTTC. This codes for CASSLLSQGADGYTF.

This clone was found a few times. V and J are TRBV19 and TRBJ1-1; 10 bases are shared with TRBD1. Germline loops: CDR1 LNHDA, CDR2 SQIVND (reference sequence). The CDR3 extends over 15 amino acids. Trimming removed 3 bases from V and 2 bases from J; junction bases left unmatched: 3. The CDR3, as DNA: TGTGCCAGTAGTATCCGGGACAGGGGTAACACTGAAGCTTTCTTT. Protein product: CASSIRDRGNTEAFF.

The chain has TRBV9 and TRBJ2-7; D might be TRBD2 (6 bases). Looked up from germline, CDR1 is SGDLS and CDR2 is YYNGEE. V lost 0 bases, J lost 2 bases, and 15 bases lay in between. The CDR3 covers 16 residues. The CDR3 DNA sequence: TGTGCCAGCAGCGTAGCTGAGGGGAGGAATCCCTACGAGCAGTACTTC. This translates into CASSVAEGRNPYEQYF.

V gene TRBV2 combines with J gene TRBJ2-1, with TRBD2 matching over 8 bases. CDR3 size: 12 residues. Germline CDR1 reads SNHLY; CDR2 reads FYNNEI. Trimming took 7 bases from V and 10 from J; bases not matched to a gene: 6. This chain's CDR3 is CASIRPSGEQFF. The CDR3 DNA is TGTGCCAGCATCAGGCCTAGCGGGGAGCAGTTCTTC.

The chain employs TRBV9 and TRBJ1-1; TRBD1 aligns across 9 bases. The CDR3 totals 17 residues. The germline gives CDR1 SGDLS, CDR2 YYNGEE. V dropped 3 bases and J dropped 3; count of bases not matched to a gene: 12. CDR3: CASSEGTGPFVDTEAFF. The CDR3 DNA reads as TGTGCCAGCAGCGAGGGGACAGGGCCGTTTGTGGACACTGAAGCTTTCTTT.

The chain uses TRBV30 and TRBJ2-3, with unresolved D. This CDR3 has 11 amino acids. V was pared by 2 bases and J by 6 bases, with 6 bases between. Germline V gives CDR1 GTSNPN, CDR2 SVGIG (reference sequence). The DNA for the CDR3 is TGTGCCTGGAGTTTACGGGATACGCAGTATTTT. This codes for CAWSLRDTQYF. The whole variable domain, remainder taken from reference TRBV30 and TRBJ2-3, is SQTIHQWPATLVQPVGSPLSLECTVEGTSNPNLYWYRQAAGRGLQLLFYSVGIGQISSEVPQNLSASRPQDRQFILSSKKLLLSDSGFYLCAWSLRDTQYFGPGTRLTVL.

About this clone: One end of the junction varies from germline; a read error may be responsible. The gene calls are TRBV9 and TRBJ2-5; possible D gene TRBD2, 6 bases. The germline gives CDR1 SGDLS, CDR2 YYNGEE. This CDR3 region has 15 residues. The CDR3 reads CASSGQGGMMETQHF. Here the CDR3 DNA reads TGTGCCAGCAGCGGGCAGGGCGGGATGATGGAGACCCAGCACTTC.

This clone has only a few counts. CDR3 protein: CASRQTSDIIGELFF. The CDR3 DNA reads TGCGCCAGCAGGCAGACTAGCGATATTATCGGGGAGCTGTTTTTT. V and J are TRBV5-1 and TRBJ2-2; TRBD2 matches 8 bases. From germline, CDR1 is SGHRS and CDR2 YFSETQ. The CDR3 runs 15 residues. After removal of 5 bases from V and 7 bases from J, the junction contained 10 bases not matched to a gene.

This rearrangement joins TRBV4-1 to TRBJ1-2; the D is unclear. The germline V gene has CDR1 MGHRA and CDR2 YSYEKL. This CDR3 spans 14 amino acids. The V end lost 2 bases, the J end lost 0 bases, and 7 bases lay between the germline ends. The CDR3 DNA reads TGCGCCAGCAGCCAAACCGACACTAACTATGGCTACACCTTC. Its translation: CASSQTDTNYGYTF.

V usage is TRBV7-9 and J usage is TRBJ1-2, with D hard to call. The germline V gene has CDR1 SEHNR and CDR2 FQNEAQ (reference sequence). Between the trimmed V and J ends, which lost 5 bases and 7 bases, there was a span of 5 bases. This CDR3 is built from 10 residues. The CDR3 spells CASSPLGYTF. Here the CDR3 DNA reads TGTGCCAGCAGCCCCCTTGGCTACACCTTC.

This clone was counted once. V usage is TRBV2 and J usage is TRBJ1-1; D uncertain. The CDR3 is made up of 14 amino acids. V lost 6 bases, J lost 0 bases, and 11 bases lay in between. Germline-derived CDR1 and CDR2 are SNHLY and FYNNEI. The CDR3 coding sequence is TGTGCCAGCAGGACCCAGGAATTGAACACTGAAGCTTTCTTT. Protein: CASRTQELNTEAFF.

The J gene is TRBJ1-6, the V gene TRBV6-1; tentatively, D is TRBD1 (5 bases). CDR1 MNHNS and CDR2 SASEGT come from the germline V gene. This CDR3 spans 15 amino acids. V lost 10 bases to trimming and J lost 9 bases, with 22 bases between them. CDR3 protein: CATVGGSGGGSPLHF. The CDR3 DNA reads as TGTGCCACCGTGGGGGGGTCGGGCGGTGGTTCACCCCTCCACTTT.

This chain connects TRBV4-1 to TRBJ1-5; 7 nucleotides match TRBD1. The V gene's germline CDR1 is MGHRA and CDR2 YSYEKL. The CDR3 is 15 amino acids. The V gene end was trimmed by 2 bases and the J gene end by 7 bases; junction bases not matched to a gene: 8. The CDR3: CASSQMVGGDQPQHF. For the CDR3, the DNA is TGCGCCAGCAGCCAAATGGTAGGGGGCGACCAGCCCCAGCATTTT.

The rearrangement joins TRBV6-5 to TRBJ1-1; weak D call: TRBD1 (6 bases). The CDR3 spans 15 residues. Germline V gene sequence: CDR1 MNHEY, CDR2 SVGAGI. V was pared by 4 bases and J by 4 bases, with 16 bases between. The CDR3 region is CASSFHRVWATEAFF. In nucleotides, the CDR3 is TGTGCCAGCAGTTTCCACAGGGTTTGGGCCACTGAAGCTTTCTTT.

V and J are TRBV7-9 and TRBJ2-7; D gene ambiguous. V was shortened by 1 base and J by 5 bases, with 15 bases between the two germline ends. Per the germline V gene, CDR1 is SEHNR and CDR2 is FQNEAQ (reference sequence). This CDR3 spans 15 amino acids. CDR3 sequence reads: CASSLDPNRFNEQYF. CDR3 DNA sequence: TGTGCCAGCAGCTTAGACCCCAACAGATTCAACGAGCAGTACTTC.

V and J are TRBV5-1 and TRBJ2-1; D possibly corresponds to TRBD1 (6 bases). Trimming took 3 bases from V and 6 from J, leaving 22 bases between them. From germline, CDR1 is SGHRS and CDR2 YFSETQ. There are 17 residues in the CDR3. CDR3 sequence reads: CASSSGRGGSLGNEQFF. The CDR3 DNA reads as TGCGCCAGCAGCTCGGGACGAGGGGGTTCGCTGGGCAATGAGCAGTTCTTC.

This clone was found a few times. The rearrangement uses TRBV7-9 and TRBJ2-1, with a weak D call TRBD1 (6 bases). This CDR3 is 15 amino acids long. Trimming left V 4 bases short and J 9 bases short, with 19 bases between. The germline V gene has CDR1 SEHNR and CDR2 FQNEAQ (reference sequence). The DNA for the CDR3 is TGTGCCAGCAGCTCCGGGACCACCATACAGGGTGAGCAGTTCTTC. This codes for CASSSGTTIQGEQFF.

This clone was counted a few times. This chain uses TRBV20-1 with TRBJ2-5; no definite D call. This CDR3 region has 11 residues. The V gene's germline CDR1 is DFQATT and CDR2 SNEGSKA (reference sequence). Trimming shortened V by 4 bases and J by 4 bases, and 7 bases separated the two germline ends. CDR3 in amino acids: CSANYRETQYF. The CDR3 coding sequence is TGCAGTGCTAACTATAGAGAGACCCAGTACTTC.

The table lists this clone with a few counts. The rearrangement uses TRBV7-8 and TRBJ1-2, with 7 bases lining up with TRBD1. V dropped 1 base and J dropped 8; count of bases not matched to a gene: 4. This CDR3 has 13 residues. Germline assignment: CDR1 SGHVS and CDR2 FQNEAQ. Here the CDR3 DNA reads TGTGCCAGCAGCTTAGGCAGGGGGAGAGGCTACACCTTC. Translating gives CASSLGRGRGYTF.

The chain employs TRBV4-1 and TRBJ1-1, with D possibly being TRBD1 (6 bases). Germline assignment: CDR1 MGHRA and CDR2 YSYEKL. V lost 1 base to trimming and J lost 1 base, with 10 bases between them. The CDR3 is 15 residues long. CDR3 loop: CASSQVAGANTEAFF. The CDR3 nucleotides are TGCGCCAGCAGCCAAGTGGCAGGGGCGAACACTGAAGCTTTCTTT.

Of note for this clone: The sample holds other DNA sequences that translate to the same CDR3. The CDR3 sequence: CASSQGTSGSYNEQFF. CDR3 nucleotide sequence: TGCGCCAGCAGCCAAGGAACTAGCGGGAGCTACAATGAGCAGTTCTTC. The chain is built from TRBV4-1 and TRBJ2-1, with TRBD2 matching over 11 bases. The V gene end was trimmed by 1 base and the J gene end by 3 bases; junction bases not matched to a gene: 2. The CDR3 is 16 amino acids. CDR1 and CDR2 (germline): MGHRA, YSYEKL.

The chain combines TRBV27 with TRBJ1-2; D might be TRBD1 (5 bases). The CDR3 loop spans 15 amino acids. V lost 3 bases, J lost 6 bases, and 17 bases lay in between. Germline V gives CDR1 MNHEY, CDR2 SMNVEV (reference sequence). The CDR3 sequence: CASSFQGIYGNGYTF. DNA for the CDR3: TGTGCCAGCAGTTTTCAGGGAATCTATGGCAATGGCTACACCTTC.

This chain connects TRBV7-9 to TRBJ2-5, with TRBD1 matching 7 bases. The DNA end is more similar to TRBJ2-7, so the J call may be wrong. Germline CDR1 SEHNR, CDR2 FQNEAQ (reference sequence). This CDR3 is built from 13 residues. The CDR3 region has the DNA TGTGCCAGCAGCGCCCCGGGACAGAACGAGCAGTACTTC. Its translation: CASSAPGQNEQYF.

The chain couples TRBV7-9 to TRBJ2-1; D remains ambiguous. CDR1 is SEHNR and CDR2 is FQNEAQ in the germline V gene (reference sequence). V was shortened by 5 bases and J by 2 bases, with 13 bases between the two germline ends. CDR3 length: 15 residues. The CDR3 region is CASSPGQAPYNEQFF. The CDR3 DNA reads TGTGCCAGCAGCCCTGGCCAGGCCCCCTACAATGAGCAGTTCTTC.

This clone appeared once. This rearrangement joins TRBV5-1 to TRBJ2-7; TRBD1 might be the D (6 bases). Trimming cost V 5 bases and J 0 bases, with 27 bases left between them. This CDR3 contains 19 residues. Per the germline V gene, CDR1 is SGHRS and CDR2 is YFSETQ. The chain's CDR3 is CASSPELGQDFENSYEQYF. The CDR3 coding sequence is TGCGCCAGCAGTCCCGAACTGGGACAAGATTTTGAAAACTCCTACGAGCAGTACTTC.